This passage covers 15 T cell receptor beta chains from one sample sequenced in a study of cytomegalovirus exposure and HLA in healthy donors. The PCR used 60 Vbeta and 13 Jbeta primers. The repertoire was sequenced with immunoSEQ multiplex PCR; TCRdb's copy has only in-frame clones and lacks some. The sample lists 90,000 to 110,000 clones, under 90% seen once, with under 2.5% in the top ten. Sequencing input: PBMCs. Receptors were obtained from a woman aged 25 to 39 in good health and CMV-seronegative.

The chain joins TRBV6-6 to TRBJ1-5; D may be TRBD1 (5 bases). From germline, CDR1 is MNHNY and CDR2 SVGAGI (reference sequence). The ends were cut back, 0 bases at V and 4 bases at J, with 7 bases in the middle. The CDR3 totals 14 residues. The CDR3 region is CASSYSGANQPQHF. CDR3 nucleotides: TGTGCCAGCAGTTACTCTGGGGCTAATCAGCCCCAGCATTTT.

The chain has TRBV28 and TRBJ2-7, with D hard to call. CDR3 length equals 11 residues. Trimming took off 6 bases at V and 3 bases at J, with 6 bases between the two ends. Germline lookup yields CDR1 MDHEN and CDR2 SYDVKM. CDR3 loop: CASRTYYEQYF. The CDR3 DNA reads TGTGCCAGCAGAACCTACTACGAGCAGTACTTC.

CDR3 in DNA: TGTGCCAGCAGTCACGGACAGGAGAACACTGAAGCTTTCTTT. This sequence encodes CASSHGQENTEAFF. The chain employs TRBV27 and TRBJ1-1; 7 bases map to TRBD1. The CDR3 is 14 residues long. From germline, CDR1 is MNHEY and CDR2 SMNVEV (reference sequence). V lost 5 bases, J lost 1 base, and 4 bases stayed unmatched.

The V and J genes are TRBV5-1 and TRBJ2-7, with 10 bases identical to TRBD2. The CDR3 sequence is 16 residues long. After removal of 0 bases from V and 5 bases from J, the junction contained 8 bases not matched to a gene. Germline CDR1 SGHRS, CDR2 YFSETQ. CDR3 in amino acids: CASSLDASGLADEQYF. In DNA, the CDR3 is TGCGCCAGCAGCTTGGACGCCTCCGGACTAGCGGACGAGCAGTACTTC.

This clone was detected once. This rearrangement joins TRBV9 to TRBJ2-1, with no clear D. The CDR3 loop spans 14 amino acids. V was clipped by 3 bases and J by 1 base, with 8 bases between them. CDR1 and CDR2 from the germline V gene are SGDLS and YYNGEE. In DNA form, the CDR3 reads TGTGCCAGCAGCGGGGCCAGGTCCTACAATGAGCAGTTCTTC. Protein: CASSGARSYNEQFF. The variable domain in full, with the rest retrieved from reference TRBV9 and TRBJ2-1, is DSGVTQTPKHLITATGQRVTLRCSPRSGDLSVYWYQQSLDQGLQFLIQYYNGEERAKGNILERFSAQQFPDLHSELNLSSLELGDSALYFCASSGARSYNEQFFGPGTRLTVL.

This clone was detected a few times. V is TRBV13 and J is TRBJ1-1; 8 bases match TRBD1. This CDR3 spans 17 amino acids. The ends lost 4 bases at V and 1 base at J; junction bases unmatched: 11. CDR1 and CDR2 from the germline V gene are PRHDT and FYEKMQ (reference sequence). CDR3 protein: CASSSTLGQGQNTEAFF. The CDR3 coding sequence is TGTGCCAGCAGCTCAACACTCGGACAGGGACAGAACACTGAAGCTTTCTTT.

This clone was observed a handful of times. V is TRBV28 and J is TRBJ2-7; the match to TRBD2 covers 11 bases. The V and J ends lost 4 bases and 0 bases, in that order; junction bases with no gene match: 2. The length of the CDR3 is 15 residues. From germline, CDR1 is MDHEN and CDR2 SYDVKM. The CDR3 region is CASSSGLADSYEQYF. In nucleotides, the CDR3 is TGTGCCAGCAGTTCGGGACTAGCGGACTCCTACGAGCAGTACTTC.

As to this clone: The junction departs from germline at one end; a sequencing error may be responsible. The chain combines TRBV7-9 with TRBJ2-5; 9 positions agree with TRBD1. The length of the CDR3 is 17 residues. CDR1 is SEHNR, CDR2 FQNEAQ, per germline (reference sequence). The CDR3 loop reads CSSSQKQITGGGETQYF. The CDR3 DNA follows: TGTTCCAGCAGCCAGAAACAGATAACAGGGGGCGGGGAGACCCAGTACTTC.

The chain is built from TRBV7-8 and TRBJ2-7, with a possible D match to TRBD2 (5 bases). This CDR3 comprises 12 residues. Trimming pared 5 bases from V and 8 bases from J, leaving 13 bases between. Germline CDR1 reads SGHVS; CDR2 reads FQNEAQ. CDR3 in amino acids: CASSGGLLKQYF. CDR3 DNA sequence: TGTGCCAGCAGCGGAGGCCTCCTCAAGCAGTACTTC.

The chain has TRBV5-1 and TRBJ2-2; D possibly corresponds to TRBD1 (5 bases). V lost 0 bases and J 6 bases, leaving 9 bases between the germline ends. This CDR3 is built from 14 residues. Germline assignment: CDR1 SGHRS and CDR2 YFSETQ. The CDR3 loop is CASSLGSQAGELFF. As DNA, the CDR3 is TGCGCCAGCAGCTTGGGATCACAGGCCGGGGAGCTGTTTTTT.

With respect to this clone: Mismatch with germline at one junction end may stem from a read error. The chain couples TRBV7-9 to TRBJ2-5; 7 bases match TRBD2. Germline CDR1 SEHNR, CDR2 FQNEAQ (reference sequence). The CDR3 sequence is 15 residues long. CDR3 region: CSSSFVRGVQETQYF. As DNA, the CDR3 is TGTTCCAGCAGCTTCGTACGGGGGGTCCAAGAGACCCAGTACTTC.

CDR3 amino acids: CASRGAQFNEQFF. The DNA for the CDR3 is TGTGCCAGCAGGGGCGCACAATTCAATGAGCAGTTCTTC. The V gene is TRBV7-9, the J gene TRBJ2-1; no firm D call. CDR3 length: 13 residues. V was pared by 6 bases and J by 6 bases, with 12 bases between. Germline V CDR1 and CDR2: SEHNR, FQNEAQ (reference sequence).

For this clone: The junction departs from the called germline gene at one end, perhaps through a read error. The chain couples TRBV7-9 to TRBJ2-5, with D maybe TRBD1 (5 bases). Per germline, CDR1 SEHNR and CDR2 FQNEAQ (reference sequence). The CDR3 contains 15 residues. CDR3 loop: CSSSFTGAPQETQYF. CDR3 bases: TGTTCCAGCAGCTTCACAGGCGCACCCCAAGAGACCCAGTACTTC.

The gene calls are TRBV7-6 and TRBJ2-2; D perhaps matches TRBD1 (5 bases). The CDR3 totals 14 residues. Germline V CDR1 and CDR2: SGHVS, FNYEAQ. V lost 6 bases, J lost 4 bases, and 12 bases lay in between. The CDR3 region has the DNA TGTGCCAGCAGTAACAGGAGAACCACCGGGGAGCTGTTTTTT. Its translation is CASSNRRTTGELFF.

This clone showed up just a few times. V gene TRBV7-6 combines with J gene TRBJ2-1; D possibly corresponds to TRBD2 (5 bases). This CDR3 comprises 13 residues. The V gene lost 5 bases and the J gene lost 9 bases, with 14 bases spanning the gap. The germline CDR1 and CDR2 sequences are SGHVS and FNYEAQ. CDR3 protein: CASSLLGVTEQFF. In DNA, the CDR3 is TGTGCCAGCAGCCTCCTGGGAGTGACTGAGCAGTTCTTC.